The 27 T cell receptor beta chains presented below share a single source sample, sequenced in a study of blood T cell repertoires in COVID-19 (dated by TCRdb to 2018 to 2020). Library creation used the immunoSEQ multiplex PCR assay. TCRdb stores this immuneACCESS table with in-frame sequences only. Part of the clones is absent; in the studies checked, under half of the shortfall reflects unresolved V genes, and no reason is known for the rest. The sample data list about 70,000 clones, and more than 65% of these were observed just once. 25% to 30% of the sample comes from the top ten. The sequencing sample was made of peripheral blood. Receptors were obtained from a woman over 75 with active or convalescent COVID-19.

This chain links TRBV6-5 with TRBJ1-6, with 10 bases fitting TRBD1. V was pared by 9 bases and J by 7 bases, with 6 bases of the junction left unmatched. This CDR3 spans 14 amino acids. CDR1 is MNHEY and CDR2 is SVGAGI in the germline V gene. In DNA, the CDR3 is TGTGCCAGTCTGACAGGGGGCTGGAATTCACCCCTCCACTTT. This codes for CASLTGGWNSPLHF.

In this sample, this clone turned up many times. V and J are TRBV5-5 and TRBJ1-3, with a weak D call TRBD1 (5 bases). V was trimmed by 7 bases and J by 0 bases, leaving 14 bases between them. CDR1 and CDR2 from the germline V gene are SGHKS and YYEKEE (reference sequence). This CDR3 is built from 15 residues. The CDR3 region is CASPFHRSSGNTIYF. As DNA, the CDR3 is TGTGCCAGCCCCTTCCACAGGTCCTCTGGAAACACCATATATTTT.

DNA for the CDR3: TGTGCCAGCAGCCGCCCGCTGCCGCTCGGCCAGGGACTCTATGGCTACACCTTC. Protein: CASSRPLPLGQGLYGYTF. The V call is TRBV7-2, the J call TRBJ1-2; D might be TRBD1 (5 bases). CDR1 and CDR2 from the germline V gene are SGHTA and FQGNSA. The CDR3 loop spans 18 amino acids. Trimming left V 5 bases short and J 4 bases short, with 26 bases between. The full variable domain, with the rest looked up from reference TRBV7-2 and TRBJ1-2, is GAGVSQSPSNKVTEKGKDVELRCDPISGHTALYWYRQSLGQGLEFLIYFQGNSAPDKSGLPSDRFSAERTGGSVSTLTIQRTQQEDSAVYLCASSRPLPLGQGLYGYTFGSGTRLTVV.

The chain combines TRBV24-1 with TRBJ1-1; no clear D gene. Per the germline V gene, CDR1 is KGHDR and CDR2 is SFDVKD. Trimming took off 7 bases at V and 1 base at J, with 9 bases between the two ends. This CDR3 comprises 13 residues. CDR3 sequence (DNA): TGTGCCACCAGGAACAGACAGAACACTGAAGCTTTCTTT. Its translation is CATRNRQNTEAFF.

V usage is TRBV7-9 and J usage is TRBJ2-7; TRBD1 might be the D (6 bases). The CDR3 is made up of 17 amino acids. Germline CDR1 reads SEHNR; CDR2 reads FQNEAQ (reference sequence). V was trimmed by 4 bases and J by 3 bases, leaving 22 bases between them. This chain's CDR3 is CASSSGTTGWSSYEQYF. The DNA of the CDR3 is TGTGCCAGCAGCTCGGGGACCACAGGGTGGTCTAGCTACGAGCAGTACTTC.

The chain is built from TRBV29-1 and TRBJ1-2; D not resolved. CDR1 is SQVTM, CDR2 ANQGSEA, per germline. The CDR3 loop spans 14 amino acids. Trimming stripped 2 bases from V and 4 bases from J, with 14 bases between. CDR3 amino acids: CSVEPSDGSYGYTF. The CDR3 DNA reads as TGCAGCGTTGAACCCTCGGACGGGAGCTATGGCTACACCTTC.

The chain joins TRBV5-4 to TRBJ1-2, with D possibly TRBD1 on 6 matching bases. The CDR3 loop spans 14 amino acids. Trimming shortened V by 0 bases and J by 4 bases, and 10 bases separated the two germline ends. Germline CDR1 reads SGHNT; CDR2 reads YYREEE (reference sequence). Written as DNA, the CDR3 is TGTGCCAGCAGCTTGGACAGGGTGGCCTATGGCTACACCTTC. Translation: CASSLDRVAYGYTF.

The chain couples TRBV10-3 to TRBJ1-3, with D maybe TRBD1 (5 bases). Deletions cut 6 bases from V and 1 base from J, with 10 bases between. The CDR3 is made up of 14 amino acids. The germline gives CDR1 ENHRY, CDR2 SYGVKD. DNA for the CDR3: TGTGCCATCAGATACGACAGTTCTGGAAACACCATATATTTT. Its protein product is CAIRYDSSGNTIYF.

This chain uses TRBV30 with TRBJ1-1; a weak D match, TRBD1 (5 bases). This CDR3 has 12 residues. Germline assignment: CDR1 GTSNPN and CDR2 SVGIG (reference sequence). Trimming removed 7 bases from V and 7 bases from J, with 16 bases in between. CDR3 sequence (DNA): TGTGCCTTCAGGGATGGGGGGGATGAAGCTTTCTTT. This translates into CAFRDGGDEAFF.

Notes on this clone: The junction and the germline gene differ at one end; a read error may be behind it. The CDR3 region is CASRVTSGGQTNF. CDR3 bases: TGTGCCAGCAGGGTGACTAGCGGGGGGCAAACCAATTTC. V is TRBV12-3 or TRBV12-4 and J is TRBJ2-7, with TRBD2 matching over 13 bases. The CDR3 has 13 residues.

The chain links TRBV5-1 to TRBJ2-1, with 8 bases matching TRBD1. With V trimmed by 1 base and J by 7 bases, 7 bases remained unmatched. This CDR3 spans 15 amino acids. CDR1 SGHRS and CDR2 YFSETQ come from the germline V gene. The CDR3 DNA reads as TGCGCCAGCAGCTTGACGGGACAGGATATGAATGAGCAGTTCTTC. As protein: CASSLTGQDMNEQFF.

This clone was counted only a few times. The CDR3: CASSSIQGRVYEQYF. Here the CDR3 DNA reads TGCGCCAGCAGCTCGATACAGGGCCGAGTCTACGAGCAGTACTTC. The rearrangement joins TRBV5-1 to TRBJ2-7; D may be TRBD1 (6 bases). Germline lookup yields CDR1 SGHRS and CDR2 YFSETQ. The CDR3 spans 15 residues. Trimming removed 3 bases at V and 3 bases at J, with 16 bases between.

CDR3 DNA sequence: TGTGCCAGCAGCCTAACAGGGGCAGGTGAAAAACTGTTTTTT. Its protein is CASSLTGAGEKLFF. The rearrangement uses TRBV5-5 and TRBJ1-4; 7 bases fit TRBD1. This CDR3 has 14 amino acids. Germline-derived CDR1 and CDR2 are SGHKS and YYEKEE (reference sequence). V lost 4 bases, J lost 7 bases, and 7 bases stayed unmatched.

The rearrangement links TRBV6-6 to TRBJ1-3, with TRBD1 matching over 10 bases. Germline values: CDR1 MNHNY, CDR2 SVGAGI (reference sequence). The CDR3 runs 16 residues. V shed 2 bases and J 8 bases; nucleotides not matched to a gene: 9. The CDR3 DNA reads as TGTGCCAGCAGTTACGCCGGGACAGGGGTCGGAGACACCATATATTTT. Protein product: CASSYAGTGVGDTIYF.

J is TRBJ1-1 and V is TRBV19; 9 nucleotides agree with TRBD1. There are 15 residues in the CDR3. V lost 4 bases, J lost 5 bases, and 8 bases stayed unmatched. Germline V lookup: CDR1 LNHDA, CDR2 SQIVND (reference sequence). In DNA, the CDR3 is TGTGCCAGTAGTAGCACAGGGGGCGCCCGGACTGAAGCTTTCTTT. Protein: CASSSTGGARTEAFF.

V is TRBV6-1 and J is TRBJ1-3; 9 bases align to TRBD1. V shed 3 bases and J 0 bases; nucleotides not matched to a gene: 9. Germline CDR1 is MNHNS and CDR2 is SASEGT. The CDR3 totals 18 residues. CDR3 in amino acids: CASSDLGGQGHSGNTIYF. The CDR3 DNA is TGTGCCAGCAGTGACCTGGGGGGACAGGGTCACTCTGGAAACACCATATATTTT.

The J gene is TRBJ1-5, the V gene TRBV5-1; 7 bases are a match to TRBD1. The length of the CDR3 is 14 residues. With 4 bases clipped from V and 5 bases from J, the junction kept 6 bases outside the gene matches. Germline-derived CDR1 and CDR2 are SGHRS and YFSETQ. The CDR3 loop is CASSIGTDYQPQHF. The DNA for the CDR3 is TGCGCCAGCAGCATAGGGACAGATTATCAGCCCCAGCATTTT.

The chain recombines TRBV30 with TRBJ1-5, with a possible D match to TRBD1 (5 bases). Germline lookup yields CDR1 GTSNPN and CDR2 SVGIG (reference sequence). With 3 bases removed from V and 3 bases from J, the gap between germline ends came to 9 bases. The CDR3 is 13 amino acids. CDR3 coding DNA: TGTGCCTGGAGGGGAGGGACCAATCAGCCCCAGCATTTT. Translation: CAWRGGTNQPQHF.

The chain recombines TRBV5-1 with TRBJ2-2; D remains unclear. This CDR3 spans 15 amino acids. The ends were cut back, 0 bases at V and 2 bases at J, with 8 bases in the middle. The germline V gene has CDR1 SGHRS and CDR2 YFSETQ. The CDR3 nucleotides are TGCGCCAGCAGCTTGGGGCAGATTAACACCGGGGAGCTGTTTTTT. This codes for CASSLGQINTGELFF.

This sequence joins TRBV9 and TRBJ2-7, with 7 positions matching TRBD2. The CDR3 totals 14 residues. Germline-derived CDR1 and CDR2 are SGDLS and YYNGEE. Unmatched junction bases numbered 4, after V lost 1 base and J lost 3 bases. The CDR3 here is CASSVPAGDYEQYF. DNA of the CDR3: TGTGCCAGCAGCGTACCGGCGGGAGACTACGAGCAGTACTTC.

The rearrangement uses TRBV2 and TRBJ2-1; D perhaps matches TRBD1 (5 bases). Trimming pared 8 bases from V and 10 bases from J, leaving 21 bases between. Germline lookup yields CDR1 SNHLY and CDR2 FYNNEI. The CDR3 contains 14 residues. The CDR3 DNA sequence: TGTGCCAGCTGGGGCAGCTCTTCAACCGGGGAGCAGTTCTTC. This gives the protein CASWGSSSTGEQFF.

The chain combines TRBV11-3 with TRBJ2-3; possible D gene TRBD2, 5 bases. The CDR3 runs 13 residues. Per germline, CDR1 SGHNT and CDR2 YENEEA. V was trimmed by 0 bases and J by 6 bases, leaving 7 bases between them. Written as DNA, the CDR3 is TGTGCCAGCAGCTTAGACACGGGGGATACGCAGTATTTT. It is translated as CASSLDTGDTQYF.

The chain recombines TRBV7-2 with TRBJ2-7; D gene ambiguous. Germline assignment: CDR1 SGHTA and CDR2 FQGNSA. Trimming cost V 4 bases and J 3 bases, with 4 bases left between them. This CDR3 is 11 amino acids long. CDR3 sequence (DNA): TGTGCCAGCAGCTCCTTCTACGAGCAGTACTTC. Translating it yields CASSSFYEQYF.

In its sample, this clone was seen once. The chain is built from TRBV2 and TRBJ2-2; TRBD1 matches at 7 bases. Germline V gene data show CDR1 as SNHLY and CDR2 as FYNNEI. The CDR3 has 14 amino acids. V was clipped by 5 bases and J by 4 bases; unmatched bases: 4. CDR3 sequence: CASSQRQGTGELFF. In nucleotides, the CDR3 is TGTGCCAGCAGTCAAAGACAGGGCACCGGGGAGCTGTTTTTT.

This clone has a handful of counts. J is TRBJ2-1 and V is TRBV21-1; the tabulated D call, TRBD2, remains unverified against the DNA. TRBV21-1 is shown as a pseudogene. The CDR3 is 16 amino acids. The CDR3: CASSKDGLAGGNEQFF. The CDR3 DNA is TGTGCCAGCAGCAAAGATGGACTAGCGGGGGGCAATGAGCAGTTCTTC.

The CDR3 spells CASSLSGQETQYF. CDR3 coding DNA: TGTGCCAGCAGCTTGTCCGGCCAAGAGACCCAGTACTTC. The chain combines TRBV5-6 with TRBJ2-5; unclear D gene. Trimming shortened V by 1 base and J by 1 base, and 5 bases separated the two germline ends. Germline CDR1 is SGHDT and CDR2 is YYEEEE. This CDR3 spans 13 amino acids.

V is TRBV19 and J is TRBJ1-4; 9 nucleotides line up with TRBD1. The V gene end was trimmed by 6 bases and the J gene end by 0 bases; junction bases not matched to a gene: 11. From germline, CDR1 is LNHDA and CDR2 SQIVND (reference sequence). This CDR3 spans 18 amino acids. The CDR3 nucleotides read TGTGCCAGTAGCCTTTCCACAGGGGGCCCCGCAACTAATGAAAAACTGTTTTTT. This translates into CASSLSTGGPATNEKLFF.